One T cell receptor (beta chain) is described in this entry. Its specificity is not known. The source material, RNA transcripts, was used to amplify TCR beta CDR3 regions. A set of HTBI primers served as the primers for a first-round RT-PCR of the TCR CDR3. Each CDR3 protein is one row after TCRdb ran MiXCR on the multiplex PCR reads. The repertoire holds about 590,000 distinct CDR3 sequences, with 15% to 19% as singletons. The germline gives CDR1 SGHRS, CDR2 YFSETQ. V lost 0 bases and J lost 8, with 15 bases in between. This CDR3 comprises 15 residues. This sample stems from a study of T cells in Graves' hyperthyroidism and ophthalmopathy. Whole-study results and caveats: Before onset, ophthalmopathy was predicted by the model a median approximately 6.7 months earlier. Ophthalmopathy and stable hyperthyroidism were told apart by a 13 V-J model.

This receptor was taken from a woman aged 25 to 39 with Graves' hyperthyroidism. The chain recombines TRBV5-1 with TRBJ2-1; no definite D call. Sequenced sample: blood. In nucleotides, the CDR3 is TGCGCCAGCAGCTTGGGGCACACTGACCTCGATGAGCAGTTCTTC. This sequence encodes CASSLGHTDLDEQFF.